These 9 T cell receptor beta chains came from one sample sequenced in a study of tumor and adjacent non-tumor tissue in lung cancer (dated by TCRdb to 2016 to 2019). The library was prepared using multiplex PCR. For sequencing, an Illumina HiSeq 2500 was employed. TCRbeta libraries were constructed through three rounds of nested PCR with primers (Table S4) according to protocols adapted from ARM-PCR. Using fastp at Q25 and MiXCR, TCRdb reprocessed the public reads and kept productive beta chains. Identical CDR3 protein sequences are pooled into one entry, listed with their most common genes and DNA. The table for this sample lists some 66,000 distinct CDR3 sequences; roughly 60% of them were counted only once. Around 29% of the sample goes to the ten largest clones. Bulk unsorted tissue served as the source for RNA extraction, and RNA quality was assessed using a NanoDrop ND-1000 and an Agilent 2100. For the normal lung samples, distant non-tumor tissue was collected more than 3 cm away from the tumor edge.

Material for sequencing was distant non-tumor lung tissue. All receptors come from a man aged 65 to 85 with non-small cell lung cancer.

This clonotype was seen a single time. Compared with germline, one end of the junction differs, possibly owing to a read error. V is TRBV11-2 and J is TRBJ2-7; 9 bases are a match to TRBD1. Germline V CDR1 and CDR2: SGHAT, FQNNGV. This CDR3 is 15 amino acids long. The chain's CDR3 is CAGSSGQGKAHEQYF. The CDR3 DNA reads TGTGCCGGCAGCTCGGGACAGGGCAAGGCCCACGAGCAGTACTTC.

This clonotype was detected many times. CDR3 DNA: TGTGCCAGCAGCTCGGGGGGACAGCAAGAGACCCAGTACTTC. Amino acids: CASSSGGQQETQYF. This chain connects TRBV5-5 to TRBJ2-5; D assignment may be TRBD1 or TRBD2 (7 bases each). V shed 3 bases and J shed 2 bases, with 11 bases lying between them. Germline V gene lookup returns CDR1 SGHKS and CDR2 YYEKEE (reference sequence). The CDR3 has 14 residues. The variable domain in full, with the rest retrieved from reference TRBV5-5 and TRBJ2-5, is DAGVTQSPTHLIKTRGQQVTLRCSPISGHKSVSWYQQVLGQGPQFIFQYYEKEERGRGNFPDRFSARQFPNYSSELNVNALLLGDSALYLCASSSGGQQETQYFGPGTRLLVL.

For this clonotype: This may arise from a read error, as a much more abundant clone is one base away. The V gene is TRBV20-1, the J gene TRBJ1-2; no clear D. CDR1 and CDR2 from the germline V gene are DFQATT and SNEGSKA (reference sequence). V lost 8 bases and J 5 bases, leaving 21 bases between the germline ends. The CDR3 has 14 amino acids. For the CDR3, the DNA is TGCAGTACACCGAACAGACACGAACTTTATGGCTACACCTTC. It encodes CSTPNRHELYGYTF.

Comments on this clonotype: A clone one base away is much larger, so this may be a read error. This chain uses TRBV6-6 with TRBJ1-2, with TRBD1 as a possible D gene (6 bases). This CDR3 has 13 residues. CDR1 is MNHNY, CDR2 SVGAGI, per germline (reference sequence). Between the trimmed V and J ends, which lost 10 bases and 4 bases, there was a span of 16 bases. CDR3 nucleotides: TGTGCCAACAGCCGCGGGGGCTTCTATGGCTACACCTTC. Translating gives CANSRGGFYGYTF.

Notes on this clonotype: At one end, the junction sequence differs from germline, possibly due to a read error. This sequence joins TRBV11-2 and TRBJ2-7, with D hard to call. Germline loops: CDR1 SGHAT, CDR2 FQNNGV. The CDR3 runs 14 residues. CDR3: CASNLGNRNHEQYF. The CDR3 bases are TGTGCCAGCAACTTAGGAAACAGAAACCACGAGCAGTACTTC.

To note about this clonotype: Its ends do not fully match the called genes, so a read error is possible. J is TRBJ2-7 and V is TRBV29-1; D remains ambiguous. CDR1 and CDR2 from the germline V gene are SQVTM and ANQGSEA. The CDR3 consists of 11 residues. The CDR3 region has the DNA TGCAGCGTTGGCCATGCCTATGAGCAGCACTTC. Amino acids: CSVGHAYEQHF.

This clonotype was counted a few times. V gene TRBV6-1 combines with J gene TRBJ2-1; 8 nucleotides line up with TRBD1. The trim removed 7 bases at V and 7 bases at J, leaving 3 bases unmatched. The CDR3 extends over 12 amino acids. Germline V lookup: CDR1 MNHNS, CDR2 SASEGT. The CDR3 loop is CASNRGYNEQFF. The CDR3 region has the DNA TGTGCCAGCAACAGGGGGTATAATGAGCAGTTCTTC.

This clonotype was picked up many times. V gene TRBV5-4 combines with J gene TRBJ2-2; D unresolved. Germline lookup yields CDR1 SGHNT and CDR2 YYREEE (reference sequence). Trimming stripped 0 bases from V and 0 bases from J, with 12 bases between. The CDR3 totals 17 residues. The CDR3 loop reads CASSLAFGQTNTGELFF. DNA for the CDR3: TGTGCCAGCAGCTTGGCCTTCGGCCAAACGAACACCGGGGAGCTGTTTTTT.

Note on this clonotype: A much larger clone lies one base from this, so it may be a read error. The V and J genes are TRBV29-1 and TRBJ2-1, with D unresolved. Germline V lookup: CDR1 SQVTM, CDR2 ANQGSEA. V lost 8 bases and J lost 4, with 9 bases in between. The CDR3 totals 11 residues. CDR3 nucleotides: TGCAGCATCCCCGCGTACAATGAGCAGTTCTTC. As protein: CSIPAYNEQFF.